The source of this T cell receptor (beta chain) is a study of blood T cell repertoires in COVID-19. Whole-study context: Collection of acute and convalescent COVID-19 samples took place in the United States, Italy and Spain. Sample material is recorded as cDNA or gDNA derived from T cells, B-cell-depleted T cells, or PBMCs.

The CDR3 runs to 16 residues. J gave up 2 bases and V 0 bases, and 8 bases lay outside the gene matches. Germline V lookup: CDR1 SGHRS, CDR2 YFSETQ. In the original processing: Counts of nucleated cells, estimated from reference gene primer amplification, were obtained. Clones were read by immunoSEQ multiplex PCR, and TCRdb kept only the in-frame ones, dropping some. The DNA gave D and trimming, while V, J and clone size come from that table. The sample shows about 170,000 clones, under 95% of them seen only once. The rearrangement links TRBV5-1 to TRBJ2-7, with 7 bases that match TRBD1. The material sequenced was peripheral blood. This receptor was obtained from a man between 18 and 35 years old with COVID-19, enrolled during active disease. The CDR3 bases are TGCGCCAGCAGCTTGGTCAGCCGGGACAGAACCTACGAGCAGTACTTC. Residues: CASSLVSRDRTYEQYF. The variable domain in full, with the rest retrieved from reference TRBV5-1 and TRBJ2-7, is KAGVTQTPRYLIKTRGQQVTLSCSPISGHRSVSWYQQTPGQGLQFLFEYFSETQRNKGNFPGRFSGRQFSNSRSEMNVSTLELGDSALYLCASSLVSRDRTYEQYFGPGTRLTVT.